The clone carrying this T cell receptor (beta chain) was counted only a few times. In germline, CDR1 is SGHDT, CDR2 YYEEEE. The CDR3 is made up of 11 amino acids. V lost 1 base and J lost 6, with 2 bases in between. The data were produced by immunoSEQ multiplex PCR, yet TCRdb's version contains in-frame clones alone and is incomplete. Seen here are approximately 35,000 clones, roughly 90% observed once, and the top ten hold approximately 2.1%. The data are from a study of neoadjuvant nivolumab and ipilimumab in lung cancer. The sequencing used peripheral blood, collected after neoadjuvant nivolumab, alone or with ipilimumab, at or shortly before surgery. The chain combines TRBV5-6 with TRBJ2-1; D is undetermined. This sequence originates from an adult with non-small cell lung cancer. CDR3 in amino acids: CASSLRNEQFF. The CDR3 DNA reads TGTGCCAGCAGCTTGCGCAATGAGCAGTTCTTC.